What follows describes a single TCR beta chain. This CDR3 spans 13 amino acids. Germline V gene sequence: CDR1 SQVTM, CDR2 ANQGSEA. Trimming removed 6 bases from V and 3 bases from J, with 14 bases in between. The data are from a study of blood T cells in healthy people across ages. With a J-beta primer mix and a sample-barcoded 5' primer, a second PCR ran about 6 to 11 cycles. TCRdb itself ran the 5' RACE reads through MiXCR, one entry per CDR3 protein. This sample has roughly 800,000 distinct CDR3 sequences; roughly 25% occur once, and the top ten carry just under 9.5%. A further study also used this sample, focusing on T cells of mothers and their children. From that report: Clones that were microchimeric and persistent were not detected among T cells.

Sequences were obtained from blood. This chain joins TRBV29-1 and TRBJ1-2; D remains ambiguous. The receptor comes from a boy younger than 18 in good health. The CDR3 bases are TGCAGCGTCGCCACGGAGGTTCACTATGGCTACACCTTC. Protein product: CSVATEVHYGYTF.